This TCR beta chain was observed in a study of beta chain features in type 1 diabetes. Trimming cost V 3 bases and J 15 bases, with 19 bases left between them. The CDR3 spans 13 residues. From germline, CDR1 is SGDLS and CDR2 YYNGEE. Worth noting for this clone: Its antigen is unidentified.

Study-level findings and limits: It was among patients, rather than healthy donors, that naive, central memory and Treg TCRB repertoires appeared more similar. Type 1 diabetes patients had fewer VDJ junction insertions and more deletions. Whether HLA type influences TCRB rearrangement remained unresolved here.

Expressed TCRB transcripts were sequenced after all isolated RNA was converted to cDNA. Read counts averaged around 3.6 million for samples of naive, central memory and regulatory T cells. Assay: immunoSEQ multiplex PCR; the TCRdb copy retains only in-frame clones and omits some. The sample lists 350,000 to 450,000 clones, about 15% occurring once. This chain joins TRBV9 and TRBJ1-5; the D gene is possibly TRBD1 (5 bases). Sequencing was done on a sample of naive CD4+ T cells from blood. This clonotype was sampled from a young man in good health. The CDR3 DNA is TGTGCCAGCAGCGGCCCACAGGCAACACACATGCATTTT. Its protein is CASSGPQATHMHF.